This record concerns one T cell receptor (beta chain) sequence. Its antigen is not identified. The sample belongs to a study of chemoradiotherapy in HPV16-positive cancers. Method: immunoSEQ multiplex PCR; TCRdb's copy keeps in-frame clones and lacks some. The table includes roughly 34,000 clones, about 88% detected once. Study-wide findings and caveats: The functional HPV-specific definition rests on just two HPV16-positive patients. During treatment, candidate HPV-specific clones and E7-related motifs expanded in tumor.

Over chemoradiotherapy, repertoires were sampled more than once. This specimen consisted of blood, obtained from a patient who underwent chemoradiotherapy. This sequence originates from a human donor with HPV-associated anogenital cancer.

CDR3 residues: CASSLSGGRSSEAFF. DNA for the CDR3: TGCGCCAGCAGCTTGTCGGGGGGACGGTCGAGTGAAGCTTTCTTT. This sequence joins TRBV5-1 and TRBJ1-1; TRBD1 might be the D (5 bases). The germline V gene has CDR1 SGHRS and CDR2 YFSETQ. This CDR3 spans 15 amino acids. Trimming removed 1 base from V and 7 bases from J, with 17 bases in between.